This T cell receptor (beta chain) was found in a study of T cell responses to AZD1222 COVID-19 vaccine. Study observations and caveats: Close to half of spike-specific TCRs reportedly recognize unmutated variant regions. Clonal diversity may have been underestimated, and the donors were mostly white British, with more females than males. Seropositive AZD1222 recipients at baseline numbered only 5 to 7.

Between the trimmed V and J ends, which lost 3 bases and 5 bases, there was a span of 17 bases. CDR3 length: 16 residues. Looked up from germline, CDR1 is KGHSH and CDR2 is LQKENI. Points on this clone: Its antigen is currently unknown.

The protocol was immunoSEQ multiplex PCR, while the TCRdb copy is restricted to in-frame clones and leaves out a portion. The table records 77,000 or so clones, about 92% of them present only once. The origin of this receptor is an adult in good health. This chain connects TRBV18 to TRBJ1-5, with no clear D. The sample was peripheral blood, taken on day 0 of MenACWY control vaccination. The CDR3 here is CASSPLRSGGHQPQHF. The CDR3 nucleotides read TGTGCCAGCTCACCTTTAAGAAGTGGAGGGCATCAGCCCCAGCATTTT.